This TCR beta chain was obtained from a study of blood T cell repertoires in COVID-19 (dated by TCRdb to 2020 to 2021). Describing the broader study: Collaborator samples came from the United States, Italy and Spain and covered acute and convalescent phases of COVID-19. The prospective study material was composed of cDNA or gDNA derived from T cells, B-cell-depleted T cells, or PBMCs. Subjects who had been exposed to COVID-19, were actively infected with it, or had recovered from it provided the deeply sampled blood TCRbeta repertoires that made up the dataset. The repertoires were released in a freely available public database meant as a resource for research on the immune response to SARS-CoV-2. Samples came from the ongoing ImmuneRACE study (first 160 participants) plus 1,254 subjects from 6 global collaborators. Nearly every sample came with metadata listing a de-identified subject ID, COVID-19 status, age in years and sex. Where HLA class I and class II types were available, the types were taken from metadata supplied by the sample provider, not from assay-based typing.

Concerning this clone itself: The antigen it recognizes is unknown. Base qualities were left out, and no much larger clone turns up one base away.

The immunoSEQ Assay, a bias-controlled multiplex PCR, was used to amplify TCRbeta CDR3 regions from genomic DNA. Per the original workflow: Within the assay, amplification of reference gene primers was used to estimate how many nucleated cells each sample contained. To quantify the absolute abundance of each unique TCRbeta CDR3 rearrangement, sequence reads were collapsed and filtered. For each sample, productive Simpson clonality was calculated as the square root of Simpson's diversity index over productive rearrangements. TCRdb holds this immuneACCESS table with in-frame rearrangements only. Some clones are missing; in checked studies, unresolved V genes explain under half, and the rest has no known cause. V, J and clone size are those of that table, while D and trimming were read from the DNA. The sample contains fewer than 250,000 clones, roughly nine tenths of them found a single time. Jointly, the top ten make up approximately 1.1% of the sample.

Points the paper makes about the study in general: The amount of clinical and demographic metadata varied by source and participant and was provided uncurated.

Each collaborating institution followed its own protocols to collect whole blood in K2EDTA tubes. For TCRbeta analysis, collaborator samples were shipped as frozen whole blood, as isolated PBMCs, or as DNA extracted from either sample type. Trimming accounts for 5 bases at V and 5 bases at J, while the number of junction bases matched to no gene is 7. From the germline V gene, CDR1 is MDHEN and CDR2 is SYDVKM. The CDR3 sequence holds 14 residues, the cysteine and phenylalanine included. Only the CDR3 part of the read is kept: 42 bases, read in frame from the first base. The sequenced material came from peripheral blood. The sequence was obtained from a man aged 30 to 39 with acute or convalescent COVID-19. The chain links TRBV28 with TRBJ1-2, and TRBD1 aligns with 8 junction nucleotides. The CDR3 sequence is CASSEGQGVYGYTF. The DNA is TGTGCCAGCAGTGAAGGACAGGGCGTTTATGGCTACACCTTC.